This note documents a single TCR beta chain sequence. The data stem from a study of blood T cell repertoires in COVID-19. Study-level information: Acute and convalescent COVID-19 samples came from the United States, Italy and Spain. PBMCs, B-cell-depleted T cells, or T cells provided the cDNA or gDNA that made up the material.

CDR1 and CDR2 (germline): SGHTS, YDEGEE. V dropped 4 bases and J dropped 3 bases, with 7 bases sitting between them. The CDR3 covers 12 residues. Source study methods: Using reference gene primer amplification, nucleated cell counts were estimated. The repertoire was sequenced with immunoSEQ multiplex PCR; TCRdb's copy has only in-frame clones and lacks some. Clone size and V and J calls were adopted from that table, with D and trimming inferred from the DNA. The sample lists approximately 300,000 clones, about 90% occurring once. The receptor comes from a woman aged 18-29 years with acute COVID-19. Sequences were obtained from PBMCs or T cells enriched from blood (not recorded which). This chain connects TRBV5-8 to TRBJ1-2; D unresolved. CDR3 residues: CASSPQDYGYTF. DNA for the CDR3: TGTGCCAGCAGCCCACAAGACTATGGCTACACCTTC. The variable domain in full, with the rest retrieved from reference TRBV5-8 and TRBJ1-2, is EAGVTQSPTHLIKTRGQQATLRCSPISGHTSVYWYQQALGLGLQFLLWYDEGEERNRGNFPPRFSGRQFPNYSSELNVNALELEDSALYLCASSPQDYGYTFGSGTRLTVV.